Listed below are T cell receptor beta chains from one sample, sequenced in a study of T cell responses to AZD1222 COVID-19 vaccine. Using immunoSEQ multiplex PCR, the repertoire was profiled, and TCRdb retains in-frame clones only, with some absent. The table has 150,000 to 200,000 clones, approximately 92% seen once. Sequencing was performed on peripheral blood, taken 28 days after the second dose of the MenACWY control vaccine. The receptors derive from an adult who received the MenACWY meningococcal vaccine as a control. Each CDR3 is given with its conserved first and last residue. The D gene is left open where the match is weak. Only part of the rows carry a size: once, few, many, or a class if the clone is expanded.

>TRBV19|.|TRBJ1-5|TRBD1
CASSRDRERGQPQHF
TGTGCCAGTAGTAGGGACAGGGAAAGGGGTCAGCCCCAGCATTTT
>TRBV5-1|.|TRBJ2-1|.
CASSLGGGSAYNEQFF
TGCGCCAGCAGTTTAGGGGGGGGCAGCGCCTACAATGAGCAGTTCTTC
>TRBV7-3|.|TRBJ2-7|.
CASSLIRRTYEQYF
TGTGCCAGCAGCTTAATTCGGCGGACGTACGAGCAGTACTTC
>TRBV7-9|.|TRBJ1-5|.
CAVASWGARSNQPQHF
TGTGCAGTAGCGAGTTGGGGGGCTCGTAGCAATCAGCCCCAGCATTTT
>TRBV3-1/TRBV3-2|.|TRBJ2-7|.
CASSQGKTGSYEQYF
TGTGCCAGCAGCCAAGGGAAGACGGGCTCCTACGAGCAGTACTTC
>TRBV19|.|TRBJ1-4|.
CASSIRRGGEKLFF
TGTGCCAGTAGTATCCGCAGGGGAGGGGAAAAACTGTTTTTT
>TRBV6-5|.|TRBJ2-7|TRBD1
CASNQGQGASNEQYF
TGTGCCAGTAACCAGGGCCAGGGGGCCTCCAACGAGCAGTACTTC
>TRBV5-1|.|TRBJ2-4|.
CASNSDVAKNIQYF
TGCGCCAGCAATTCGGACGTAGCCAAAAACATTCAGTACTTC
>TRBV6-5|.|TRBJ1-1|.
CASSPRGPANTEAFF
TGTGCCAGCAGCCCCAGGGGTCCGGCGAACACTGAAGCTTTCTTT
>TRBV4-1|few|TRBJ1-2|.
CASSRTGQYGYTF
TGCGCCAGCAGCCGAACAGGACAATATGGCTACACCTTC
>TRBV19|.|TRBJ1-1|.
CASSLAGGLVNTEAFF
TGTGCCAGTAGTCTTGCCGGGGGTTTGGTGAACACTGAAGCTTTCTTT
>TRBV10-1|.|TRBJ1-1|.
CASSVMLGAEAFF
TGCGCCAGCAGTGTTATGCTTGGCGCTGAAGCTTTCTTT
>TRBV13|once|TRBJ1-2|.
CASSKTGNYGYTF
TGTGCCAGCAGCAAAACAGGGAACTATGGCTACACCTTC
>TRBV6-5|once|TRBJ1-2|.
CASSVTGRSYGYTF
TGTGCCAGCAGCGTTACAGGGCGGAGCTATGGCTACACCTTC
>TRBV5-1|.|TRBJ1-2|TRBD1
CASSQGVGNYGYTF
TGCGCCAGCAGCCAGGGGGTAGGGAACTATGGCTACACCTTC
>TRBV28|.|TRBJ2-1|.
CASSSSGPPQWQFF
TGTGCCAGCAGTTCATCCGGGCCCCCACAGTGGCAGTTCTTC
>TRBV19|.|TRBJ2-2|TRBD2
CAGGLAGGNTGELFF
TGTGCCGGAGGACTAGCGGGGGGGAACACCGGGGAGCTGTTTTTT
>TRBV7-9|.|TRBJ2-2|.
CASSRHSPNTGELFF
TGTGCCAGCAGCCGCCATAGCCCCAACACCGGGGAGCTGTTTTTT
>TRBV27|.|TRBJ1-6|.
CASSYQGVNSPLHF
TGTGCCAGCAGCTACCAAGGGGTGAATTCACCCCTCCACTTT
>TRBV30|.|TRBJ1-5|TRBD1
CAWSAYWDRGNQPQHF
TGTGCCTGGAGTGCGTACTGGGACAGGGGCAATCAGCCCCAGCATTTT
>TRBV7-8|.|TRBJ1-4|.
CASSLGVVFQDNEKLFF
TGTGCCAGCAGCTTGGGGGTTGTATTTCAGGATAATGAAAAACTGTTTTTT
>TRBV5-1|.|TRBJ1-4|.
CASSSRAGDEKLFF
TGCGCCAGCAGCTCAAGAGCGGGAGATGAAAAACTGTTTTTT
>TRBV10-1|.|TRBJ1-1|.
CASREQTEYSHTEAFF
TGCGCCAGCAGGGAGCAAACCGAATATAGCCACACTGAAGCTTTCTTT
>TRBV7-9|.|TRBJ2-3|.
CASSLQGGTASTDTQYF
TGTGCCAGCAGCTTACAAGGCGGGACGGCTAGCACAGATACGCAGTATTTT
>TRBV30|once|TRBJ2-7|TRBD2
CAWSGSSGGWEQYF
TGTGCCTGGAGTGGGTCTAGCGGGGGGTGGGAGCAGTACTTC
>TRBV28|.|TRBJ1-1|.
CASSPSRYDTEAFF
TGTGCCAGCAGCCCCTCGAGATACGACACTGAAGCTTTCTTT
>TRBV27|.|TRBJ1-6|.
CASSFKRDSPLHF
TGTGCCAGCAGTTTTAAGAGAGATTCACCCCTCCACTTT
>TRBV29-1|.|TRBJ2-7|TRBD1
CSVVDRVESEQYF
TGCAGCGTTGTGGACAGGGTGGAATCCGAGCAGTACTTC
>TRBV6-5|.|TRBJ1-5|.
CASRRERDSNQPQHF
TGTGCCAGCAGGAGGGAAAGGGATAGCAATCAGCCCCAGCATTTT
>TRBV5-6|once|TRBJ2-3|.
CASSSLSDRERTDTQYF
TGTGCCAGCAGCTCGCTCTCGGACCGCGAGCGCACAGATACGCAGTATTTT
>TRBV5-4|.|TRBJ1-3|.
CASSFPGTSGNTIYF
TGTGCCAGCAGCTTCCCGGGAACATCGGGAAACACCATATATTTT
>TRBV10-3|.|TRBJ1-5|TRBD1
CAISGDRESQPQHF
TGTGCCATCAGTGGAGACAGGGAAAGTCAGCCCCAGCATTTT
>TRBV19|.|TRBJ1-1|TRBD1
CASSGQGARTEAFF
TGTGCCAGTAGCGGACAGGGGGCTCGAACTGAAGCTTTCTTT
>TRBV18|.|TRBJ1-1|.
CASSPPGLTGSNTEAFF
TGTGCCAGCTCACCACCTGGGCTGACAGGATCGAACACTGAAGCTTTCTTT
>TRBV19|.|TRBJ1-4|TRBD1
CASSVSQGALTNEKLFF
TGTGCCAGTAGTGTGAGTCAGGGGGCGCTGACTAATGAAAAACTGTTTTTT
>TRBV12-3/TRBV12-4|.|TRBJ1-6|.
CASSRVSNSPLHF
TGTGCCAGCAGCAGGGTATCTAATTCACCCCTCCACTTT
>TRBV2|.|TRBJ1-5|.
CASSGSGGVPQHF
TGTGCCAGCAGTGGGTCGGGGGGGGTACCCCAGCATTTT
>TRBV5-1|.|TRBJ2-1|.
CASSYDRNEQFF
TGCGCCAGCAGCTACGACAGGAATGAGCAGTTCTTC
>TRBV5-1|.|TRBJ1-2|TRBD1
CASSLETGDYGYTF
TGCGCCAGCAGCTTGGAAACAGGGGACTATGGCTACACCTTC
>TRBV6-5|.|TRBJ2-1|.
CASSPGWRNYNEQFF
TGTGCCAGCAGTCCCGGGTGGCGGAACTACAATGAGCAGTTCTTC
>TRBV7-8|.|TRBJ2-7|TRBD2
CASSLAEGGAYEQYF
TGTGCCAGCAGCTTAGCAGAGGGAGGGGCCTACGAGCAGTACTTC
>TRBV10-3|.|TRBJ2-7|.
CAIGAREGGGTYEQYF
TGTGCCATCGGGGCCCGTGAGGGAGGGGGGACCTACGAGCAGTACTTC
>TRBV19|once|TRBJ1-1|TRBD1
CASSTRTGGTEAFF
TGTGCCAGTAGTACCAGAACAGGGGGCACTGAAGCTTTCTTT
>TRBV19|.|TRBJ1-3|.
CASSPRGNTIYF
TGTGCCAGTAGTCCCAGGGGAAACACCATATATTTT
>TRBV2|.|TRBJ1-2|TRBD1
CASKADRVDYGYTF
TGTGCCAGTAAAGCGGACAGGGTGGACTATGGCTACACCTTC
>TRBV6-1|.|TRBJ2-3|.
CASRQGGEDTQYF
TGTGCCAGCAGACAGGGTGGGGAAGATACGCAGTATTTT
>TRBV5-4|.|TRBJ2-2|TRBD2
CASNPGGANTGELFF
TGTGCCAGCAACCCGGGAGGGGCTAACACCGGGGAGCTGTTTTTT
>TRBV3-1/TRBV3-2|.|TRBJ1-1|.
CATRGARSTEAFF
TGTGCCACGCGGGGGGCGCGGTCCACTGAAGCTTTCTTT